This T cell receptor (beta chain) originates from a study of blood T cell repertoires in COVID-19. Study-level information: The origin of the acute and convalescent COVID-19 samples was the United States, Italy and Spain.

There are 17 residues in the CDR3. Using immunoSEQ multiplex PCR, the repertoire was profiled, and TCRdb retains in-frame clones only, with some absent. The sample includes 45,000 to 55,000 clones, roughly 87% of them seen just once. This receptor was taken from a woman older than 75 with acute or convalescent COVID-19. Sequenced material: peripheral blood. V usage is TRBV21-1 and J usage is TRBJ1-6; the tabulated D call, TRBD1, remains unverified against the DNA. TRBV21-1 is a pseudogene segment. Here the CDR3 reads CASSKPETGGENSPLHF. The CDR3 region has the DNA TGTGCCAGCAGCAAACCTGAGACAGGGGGAGAGAATTCACCCCTCCACTTT.